A single sample gave rise to the 30 T cell receptor beta chains below, sequenced in a study of CD8 T cells in Susac syndrome. The RNA, about 0.45 to 1 ug, was put through reverse transcription using random hexamers. TCRdb re-analysed the immunoSEQ multiplex PCR reads in MiXCR, keeping a single row per CDR3 protein. The repertoire holds some 140,000 distinct CDR3 sequences, with roughly 80% as singletons. Sample: CD8+ T cells from PBMCs. Source of these receptors: a human donor with multiple sclerosis.

The V gene is TRBV19, the J gene TRBJ1-2; D perhaps matches TRBD1 (6 bases). CDR1 is LNHDA and CDR2 is SQIVND in the germline V gene (reference sequence). V dropped 9 bases and J dropped 3 bases, with 17 bases sitting between them. This CDR3 has 14 amino acids. Here the CDR3 DNA reads TGTGCCAGCCACCCCCAGGGGCAGTACTATGGCTACACCTTC. Amino acids: CASHPQGQYYGYTF.

The gene calls are TRBV7-3 and TRBJ2-1, with a tentative D call TRBD2 (5 bases). In germline, CDR1 is SGHTA, CDR2 FQGTGA. CDR3 length: 15 amino acids. Trimming removed 5 bases at V and 4 bases at J, with 15 bases between. CDR3 in DNA: TGTGCCAGCAGCCCGGGGATGGCGACTTACAATGAGCAGTTCTTC. This encodes CASSPGMATYNEQFF.

The rearrangement links TRBV2 to TRBJ1-1; 9 bases match TRBD1. This CDR3 region has 15 residues. The germline V gene encodes CDR1 SNHLY and CDR2 FYNNEI. The trim removed 4 bases at V and 6 bases at J, leaving 9 bases unmatched. The CDR3 coding sequence is TGTGCCAGCAGTGTACCTGGGACAGGGCTTTCTGAAGCTTTCTTT. Amino acid sequence: CASSVPGTGLSEAFF.

The V gene is TRBV2, the J gene TRBJ1-4, with TRBD1 matching over 9 bases. Trimming removed 1 base from V and 10 bases from J; junction bases left unmatched: 10. The CDR3 contains 16 residues. The germline gives CDR1 SNHLY, CDR2 FYNNEI. In DNA form, the CDR3 reads TGTGCCAGCAGTGAAGGGTTCCGGGACAGGGAGGGAAAACTGTTTTTT. This encodes CASSEGFRDREGKLFF.

The rearrangement uses TRBV19 and TRBJ1-1, with TRBD1 matching over 7 bases. V lost 1 base and J lost 0; bases outside the gene matches: 5. CDR3 length equals 16 residues. CDR1 and CDR2 (germline): LNHDA, SQIVND (reference sequence). CDR3 protein: CASSIGGQSMNTEAFF. CDR3 DNA: TGTGCCAGTAGTATAGGGGGACAGAGCATGAACACTGAAGCTTTCTTT. Variable domain in full (rest from reference TRBV19 and TRBJ1-1): DGGITQSPKYLFRKEGQNVTLSCEQNLNHDAMYWYRQDPGQGLRLIYYSQIVNDFQKGDIAEGYSVSREKKESFPLTVTSAQKNPTAFYLCASSIGGQSMNTEAFFGQGTRLTVV.

The chain employs TRBV12-3 or TRBV12-4 and TRBJ1-1, with a tentative D call TRBD1 (5 bases). This CDR3 region has 14 residues. V dropped 1 base and J dropped 6 bases, with 12 bases sitting between them. The CDR3 region has the DNA TGTGCCAGCAGTTTAGGCGGGACTAAAGCTGAAGCTTTCTTT. Protein sequence: CASSLGGTKAEAFF.

The V and J genes are TRBV28 and TRBJ1-5; D gene ambiguous. CDR3 size: 15 residues. CDR1 is MDHEN and CDR2 is SYDVKM in the germline V gene. V gave up 1 base and J gave up 4 bases, with 11 bases separating them. The CDR3 reads CASSLSRMGNQPQHF. DNA of the CDR3: TGTGCCAGCAGTTTATCACGAATGGGTAATCAGCCCCAGCATTTT.

This clonotype showed up just a few times. The CDR3 region is CASSTGLPYNEQFF. The CDR3 nucleotides are TGTGCCAGTAGTACCGGACTACCCTACAATGAGCAGTTCTTC. The chain is built from TRBV19 and TRBJ2-1; D is possibly TRBD2 (6 bases). V was shortened by 4 bases and J by 2 bases, with 9 bases between the two germline ends. From germline, CDR1 is LNHDA and CDR2 SQIVND (reference sequence). The CDR3 runs to 14 residues. The full variable domain, in which reference TRBV19 and TRBJ2-1 provide the parts outside the CDR3, is DGGITQSPKYLFRKEGQNVTLSCEQNLNHDAMYWYRQDPGQGLRLIYYSQIVNDFQKGDIAEGYSVSREKKESFPLTVTSAQKNPTAFYLCASSTGLPYNEQFFGPGTRLTVL.

This clonotype was detected only once. This chain links TRBV19 with TRBJ2-1, with D possibly being TRBD2 (5 bases). CDR3 length: 14 residues. Trimming took off 6 bases at V and 4 bases at J, with 13 bases between the two ends. In germline, CDR1 is LNHDA, CDR2 SQIVND (reference sequence). CDR3 sequence reads: CASRSAGHYNEQFF. In DNA form, the CDR3 reads TGTGCCAGTAGGAGCGCGGGCCATTACAATGAGCAGTTCTTC.

This clonotype has a single count. The rearrangement links TRBV19 to TRBJ2-7, with a weak D call TRBD2 (5 bases). Germline assignment: CDR1 LNHDA and CDR2 SQIVND (reference sequence). This CDR3 has 13 residues. The V and J ends lost 3 bases and 2 bases respectively, with 8 bases between them. CDR3 coding DNA: TGTGCCAGTAGTATCGCCGGGGCCTACGAGCAGTACTTC. Translation gives CASSIAGAYEQYF.

The chain couples TRBV6-5 to TRBJ1-1, with unresolved D. The ends were cut back, 0 bases at V and 0 bases at J, with 8 bases in the middle. CDR1 and CDR2 from the germline V gene are MNHEY and SVGAGI. CDR3 length equals 15 residues. DNA of the CDR3: TGTGCCAGCAGTTACTCCAGGTTCATGAACACTGAAGCTTTCTTT. Amino acid sequence: CASSYSRFMNTEAFF.

CDR3 residues: CASSLGSGNEQYF. The CDR3 DNA reads TGTGCCAGCAGCTTAGGTTCAGGTAACGAGCAGTACTTC. This rearrangement joins TRBV11-2 to TRBJ2-7; D unresolved. Trimming removed 1 base from V and 5 bases from J, with 9 bases in between. CDR1 is SGHAT and CDR2 is FQNNGV in the germline V gene. This CDR3 spans 13 amino acids.

The chain employs TRBV7-9 and TRBJ1-4; no reliable D call. Germline loops: CDR1 SEHNR, CDR2 FQNEAQ (reference sequence). Trimming removed 5 bases from V and 3 bases from J, with 19 bases in between. The CDR3 consists of 17 residues. In DNA, the CDR3 is TGTGCCAGCAGCCCCCCCCCAGGACCTGCAGCTAATGAAAAACTGTTTTTT. Translating it yields CASSPPPGPAANEKLFF.

This rearrangement joins TRBV27 to TRBJ2-2, with 7 bases aligning to TRBD2. This CDR3 region has 17 residues. J lost 2 bases, V lost 3 bases, and 9 bases had no gene match. The V gene's germline CDR1 is MNHEY and CDR2 SMNVEV (reference sequence). The CDR3 region is CASSFSRGELNTGELFF. The CDR3 nucleotides are TGTGCCAGCAGTTTCTCTCGGGGGGAGCTTAACACCGGGGAGCTGTTTTTT.

There are a few counts of this clonotype. This chain joins TRBV6-1 and TRBJ1-5, with D maybe TRBD1 (5 bases). Trimming stripped 6 bases from V and 6 bases from J, with 21 bases between. From germline, CDR1 is MNHNS and CDR2 SASEGT. The CDR3 is made up of 16 amino acids. CDR3 sequence (DNA): TGTGCCAGCAGCCCTCGCTGGGACGTCTACGGTCAGCCCCAGCATTTT. This translates into CASSPRWDVYGQPQHF.

The rearrangement joins TRBV20-1 to TRBJ2-1, with TRBD2 matching over 10 bases. The CDR3 has 14 amino acids. The J segment lost 3 bases and the V segment lost 5 bases, leaving 4 bases of the junction unmatched. The germline CDR1 and CDR2 sequences are DFQATT and SNEGSKA (reference sequence). The CDR3 DNA follows: TGCAGTGCTTTTCTAGCGGGAGTCTACAATGAGCAGTTCTTC. It specifies CSAFLAGVYNEQFF.

In this sample, this clonotype turned up a few times. CDR3 coding DNA: TGCGCCAGCAGTCCCTTTCCCACTAGCGGGGGGAAGAAGACCCAGTACTTC. Its translation is CASSPFPTSGGKKTQYF. The chain has TRBV4-3 and TRBJ2-5; 12 nucleotides line up with TRBD2. V shed 6 bases and J 6 bases; nucleotides not matched to a gene: 14. In germline, CDR1 is LGHNA, CDR2 YSLEER. The CDR3 contains 17 residues.

The chain couples TRBV2 to TRBJ2-7; TRBD1 aligns across 8 bases. The CDR3 spans 15 residues. The germline V gene has CDR1 SNHLY and CDR2 FYNNEI. Trimming cost V 4 bases and J 0 bases; bases outside gene matches: 5. The CDR3 DNA sequence: TGTGCCAGCAGTGGAACAGGGGGGAGCTCCTACGAGCAGTACTTC. It codes for CASSGTGGSSYEQYF.

The chain recombines TRBV27 with TRBJ2-5; the D gene is possibly TRBD2 (6 bases). This CDR3 has 15 amino acids. Per the germline V gene, CDR1 is MNHEY and CDR2 is SMNVEV (reference sequence). V lost 3 bases, J lost 5 bases, and 16 bases lay in between. CDR3 nucleotides: TGTGCCAGCAGTTTCTTCGCGGGATCTGTGGAGACCCAGTACTTC. Its translation: CASSFFAGSVETQYF.

The rearrangement uses TRBV6-1 and TRBJ2-3; TRBD2 aligns across 10 bases. The CDR3 has 15 amino acids. V dropped 5 bases and J dropped 3; count of bases not matched to a gene: 5. Germline V gene data show CDR1 as MNHNS and CDR2 as SASEGT. The CDR3 is CASSYVAGGTDTQYF. For the CDR3, the DNA is TGTGCCAGCAGTTACGTAGCGGGAGGAACAGATACGCAGTATTTT.

The V gene is TRBV24-1, the J gene TRBJ2-5; tentatively, D is TRBD1 (5 bases). The V and J ends lost 4 bases and 2 bases respectively, with 13 bases between them. Germline lookup yields CDR1 KGHDR and CDR2 SFDVKD. The length of the CDR3 is 15 residues. CDR3 DNA sequence: TGTGCCACCAGTGACCCTCTCGGACAACAAGAGACCCAGTACTTC. Translated: CATSDPLGQQETQYF.

The sample holds a few counts of this clonotype. The J gene is TRBJ2-3, the V gene TRBV4-1, with D hard to call. Trimming took 0 bases from V and 3 from J, leaving 1 base between them. Germline CDR1 MGHRA, CDR2 YSYEKL. The CDR3 sequence is 12 residues long. This CDR3 reads CASSQDTDTQYF. The CDR3 nucleotides read TGCGCCAGCAGCCAAGATACAGATACGCAGTATTTT.

The chain has TRBV28 and TRBJ1-2; perhaps TRBD1 as D (5 bases). Germline V gene sequence: CDR1 MDHEN, CDR2 SYDVKM. The CDR3 is 13 amino acids. V was clipped by 6 bases and J by 4 bases, with 12 bases between them. CDR3 bases: TGTGCCAGCAGCACTGACAGCATCTATGGCTACACCTTC. Its protein is CASSTDSIYGYTF.

This clonotype was detected a few times. The chain has TRBV6-5 and TRBJ2-6, with D uncertain. V lost 2 bases and J 0 bases, leaving 8 bases between the germline ends. The CDR3 is 16 amino acids. CDR1 and CDR2 from the germline V gene are MNHEY and SVGAGI. CDR3 nucleotide sequence: TGTGCCAGCAGTTACCAGGTGTTCTCTGGGGCCAACGTCCTGACTTTC. Its protein is CASSYQVFSGANVLTF.

On this clonotype itself: Germline and junction disagree at one end, which may indicate a read error. This rearrangement joins TRBV5-1 to TRBJ1-1; no clear D gene. The germline gives CDR1 SGHRS, CDR2 YFSETQ. CDR3 size: 15 residues. The CDR3 DNA is TGCGCCAGCAGCTTGGGTTACCTTCGGCCCACTGAAGCTTTTTTT. Protein sequence: CASSLGYLRPTEAFF.

This chain joins TRBV30 and TRBJ1-1; tentative D call: TRBD1 (5 bases). Germline CDR1 and CDR2: GTSNPN and SVGIG (reference sequence). The V and J ends lost 3 bases and 6 bases respectively, with 14 bases between them. CDR3 size: 13 residues. In nucleotides, the CDR3 is TGTGCCTGGAGCATCGGGGGAGGGGCTGAAGCTTTCTTT. Protein: CAWSIGGGAEAFF.

This chain connects TRBV11-3 to TRBJ1-2; the D is unclear. Germline CDR1 and CDR2: SGHNT and YENEEA. Trimming removed 1 base from V and 5 bases from J, with 5 bases in between. This CDR3 spans 12 amino acids. The CDR3 reads CASSLVEYGYTF. The DNA of the CDR3 is TGTGCCAGCAGCTTAGTGGAGTATGGCTACACCTTC.

The rearrangement uses TRBV7-6 and TRBJ1-4; weak D call: TRBD1 (5 bases). This CDR3 has 16 amino acids. Trimming cost V 5 bases and J 3 bases, with 16 bases left between them. Germline V gene data show CDR1 as SGHVS and CDR2 as FNYEAQ. CDR3 DNA sequence: TGTGCCAGCAGCGACCGGGGCCCCGGGGCTAATGAAAAACTGTTTTTT. It codes for CASSDRGPGANEKLFF. Full variable domain (missing parts from reference TRBV7-6 and TRBJ1-4): GAGVSQSPRYKVTKRGQDVALRCDPISGHVSLYWYRQALGQGPEFLTYFNYEAQQDKSGLPNDRFSAERPEGSISTLTIQRTEQRDSAMYRCASSDRGPGANEKLFFGSGTQLSVL.

The chain recombines TRBV29-1 with TRBJ1-2; 11 bases map to TRBD1. The CDR3 loop spans 16 amino acids. V gave up 0 bases and J gave up 7 bases; unmatched junction bases: 10. Germline V CDR1 and CDR2: SQVTM, ANQGSEA. CDR3 DNA sequence: TGCAGCGTTGAAGATATAGGGGACAGGGGGTTTACTGGCTACACCTTC. Translation gives CSVEDIGDRGFTGYTF.

A word on this clonotype: One junction end does not reproduce the germline sequence, and a read error may be involved. V usage is TRBV27 and J usage is TRBJ1-2, with 7 bases identical to TRBD1. Germline assignment: CDR1 MNHEY and CDR2 SMNVEV (reference sequence). CDR3 size: 16 residues. CDR3 DNA: TGTGCCAGCAGTTCGAAAAACAGGGGCCTTAACTATGGCGACACCTTC. Translating it yields CASSSKNRGLNYGDTF.